This T cell receptor beta chain was profiled in a study of blood T cell repertoires in COVID-19. The V and J ends lost 5 bases and 3 bases respectively, with 13 bases between them. Germline CDR1 MGHRA, CDR2 YSYEKL. The CDR3 runs to 14 residues. Recruitment covered about two dozen US areas and drew participants whose ages spanned about 18 to 95 years. Profiling relied on immunoSEQ multiplex PCR, and the TCRdb table lists in-frame clones only, not all of them. The repertoire holds around 320,000 clones, with 85% to 95% as singletons. The chain carries TRBV4-1 and TRBJ1-2; D is unresolved. The receptor comes from a woman aged 30 to 39 who had been exposed to COVID-19. Input material: PBMCs or T cells enriched from blood (not recorded which). In nucleotides, the CDR3 is TGCGCCAGCAGCAGAGAGGAGGCAGACTATGGCTACACCTTC. Translating gives CASSREEADYGYTF.